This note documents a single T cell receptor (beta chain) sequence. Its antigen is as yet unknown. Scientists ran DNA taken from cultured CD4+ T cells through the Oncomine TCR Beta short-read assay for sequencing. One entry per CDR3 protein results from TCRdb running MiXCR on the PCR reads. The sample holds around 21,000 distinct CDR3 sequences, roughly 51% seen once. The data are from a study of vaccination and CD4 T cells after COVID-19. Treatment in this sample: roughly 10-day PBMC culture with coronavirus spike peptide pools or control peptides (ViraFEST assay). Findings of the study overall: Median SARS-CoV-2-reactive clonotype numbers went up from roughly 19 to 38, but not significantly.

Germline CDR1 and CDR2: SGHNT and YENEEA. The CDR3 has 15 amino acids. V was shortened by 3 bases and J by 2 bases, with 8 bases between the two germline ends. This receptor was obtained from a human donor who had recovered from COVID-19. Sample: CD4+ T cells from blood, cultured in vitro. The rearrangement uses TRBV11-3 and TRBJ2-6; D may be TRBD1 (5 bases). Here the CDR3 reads CASSFPGTGANVLTF. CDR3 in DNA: TGTGCCAGCAGCTTCCCAGGGACTGGGGCCAACGTCCTGACTTTC.